This T cell receptor beta chain came from a study of blood T cell repertoires in COVID-19. Symptom resolution, clearance, or two negative PCRs marked the recovered donors of Cohort 3. Method: immunoSEQ multiplex PCR; TCRdb's copy keeps in-frame clones and lacks some. In the table there are around 160,000 clones, about 84% of which are singletons. The CDR3 runs to 15 residues. Per germline, CDR1 SGHVS and CDR2 FNYEAQ. The J segment lost 0 bases and the V segment lost 5 bases, leaving 2 bases of the junction unmatched. The sequence derives from a man between 40 and 49 years old who had recovered from COVID-19. Sequencing input: PBMCs or T cells enriched from blood (not recorded which). The chain employs TRBV7-6 and TRBJ2-5; 11 bases align to TRBD2. This CDR3 is CASSILAGDQETQYF. Written as DNA, the CDR3 is TGTGCCAGCAGCATACTAGCGGGGGACCAAGAGACCCAGTACTTC.